These T cell receptor beta chains were read from a single sample in a study of blood T cell repertoires in COVID-19. Assay used: immunoSEQ multiplex PCR; TCRdb lists only in-frame clones, some missing. In the table there are some 200,000 clones, roughly 87% of which are singletons. The sequencing sample was made of PBMCs or T cells enriched from blood (not recorded which). The receptors shown here come from a woman aged 30 to 39 who had recovered from COVID-19. CDR3s include the opening cysteine and the closing phenylalanine or tryptophan. A D gene is named only where the DNA matches it firmly.

D: -; V: TRBV5-1; J: TRBJ2-5; DNA: TGCGCCAGCAGCTTGAATTTTAGGGGTAGGGAGACCCAGTACTTC; CDR3: CASSLNFRGRETQYF
D: -; V: TRBV6-1; J: TRBJ1-5; DNA: TGTGCCAGCAGTGGCTTGTCCTCCCACGGGAGGGCGGATCAGCCCCAGCATTTT; CDR3: CASSGLSSHGRADQPQHF
D: -; V: TRBV9; J: TRBJ1-4; DNA: TGTGCCAGCAGCGTAGCCAGGGATAATGAAAAACTGTTTTTT; CDR3: CASSVARDNEKLFF
D: -; V: TRBV11-3; J: TRBJ1-1; DNA: TGTGCCAGCAGCTTAGGGTCACGGGGGACGAACACTGAAGCTTTCTTT; CDR3: CASSLGSRGTNTEAFF
D: -; V: TRBV12-5; J: TRBJ1-5; DNA: TGTGCTAGTGGTTTGTGGGCAGCTGATCAGCCCCAGCATTTT; CDR3: CASGLWAADQPQHF
D: -; V: TRBV25-1; J: TRBJ2-1; DNA: TGTGCCAGCAGTGAGAGGTGGGACAATGAGCAGTTCTTC; CDR3: CASSERWDNEQFF
D: -; V: TRBV29-1; J: TRBJ2-1; DNA: TGCAGCGTTGAGGGATCGGCAGGGTATATTTCCGGTGAGCAGTTCTTC; CDR3: CSVEGSAGYISGEQFF
D: -; V: TRBV7-2; J: TRBJ1-1; DNA: TGTGCCAGCAGCTTAGTCAACAGTGCTGAAGCTTTCTTT; CDR3: CASSLVNSAEAFF
D: -; V: TRBV9; J: TRBJ2-7; DNA: TGTGCCAGCAGCGTAGCGGGGATTAGCTCCTACGAGCAGTACTTC; CDR3: CASSVAGISSYEQYF
D: -; V: TRBV27; J: TRBJ1-5; DNA: TGTGCCAGCAGCTGGGGCGGAAATCAGCCCCAGCATTTT; CDR3: CASSWGGNQPQHF
D: -; V: TRBV30; J: TRBJ1-2; DNA: TGTGCCTGGAGTGTAGCTCTGGGGGCGCTTGGCTACACCTTC; CDR3: CAWSVALGALGYTF
D: TRBD1; V: TRBV6-5; J: TRBJ1-4; DNA: TGTGCCAGTGGACAGGGGGCAACTAATGAAAAACTGTTTTTT; CDR3: CASGQGATNEKLFF
D: TRBD2; V: TRBV7-2; J: TRBJ2-3; DNA: TGTGCCAGCAGCTTAATCCGGGGGGGCGGCACAGATACGCAGTATTTT; CDR3: CASSLIRGGGTDTQYF
D: -; V: TRBV6-5; J: TRBJ1-1; DNA: TGTGCCAGCAGTTACTCTAGTAACAGGGCGAACACTGAAGCTTTCTTT; CDR3: CASSYSSNRANTEAFF
D: -; V: TRBV25-1; J: TRBJ1-1; DNA: TGTGCCAGCAGTGATTCCCGTTACAGTGGTGAAGCTTTCTTT; CDR3: CASSDSRYSGEAFF